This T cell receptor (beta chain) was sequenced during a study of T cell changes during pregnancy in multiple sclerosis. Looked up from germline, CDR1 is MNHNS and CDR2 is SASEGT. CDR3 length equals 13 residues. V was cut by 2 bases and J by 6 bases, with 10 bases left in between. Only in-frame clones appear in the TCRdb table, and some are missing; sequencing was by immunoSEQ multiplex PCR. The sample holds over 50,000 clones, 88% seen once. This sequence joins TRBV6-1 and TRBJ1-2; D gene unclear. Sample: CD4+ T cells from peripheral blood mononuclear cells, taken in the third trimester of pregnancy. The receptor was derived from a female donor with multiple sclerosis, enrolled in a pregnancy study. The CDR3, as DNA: TGTGCCAGCAGTGAAACTGGTGATGATGGCTACACCTTC. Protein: CASSETGDDGYTF.